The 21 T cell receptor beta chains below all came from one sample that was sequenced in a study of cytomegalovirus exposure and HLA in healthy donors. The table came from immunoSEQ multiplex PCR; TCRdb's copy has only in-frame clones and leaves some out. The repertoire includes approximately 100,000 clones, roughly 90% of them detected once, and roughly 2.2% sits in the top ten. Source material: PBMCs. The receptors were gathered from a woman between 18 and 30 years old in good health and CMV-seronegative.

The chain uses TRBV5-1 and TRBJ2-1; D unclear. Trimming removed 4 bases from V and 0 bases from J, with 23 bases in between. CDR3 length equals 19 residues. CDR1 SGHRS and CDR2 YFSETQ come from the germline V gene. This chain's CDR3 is CASSQRIVGTPSSYNEQFF. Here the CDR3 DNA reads TGCGCCAGCAGCCAGAGGATAGTTGGTACTCCGAGCTCCTACAATGAGCAGTTCTTC. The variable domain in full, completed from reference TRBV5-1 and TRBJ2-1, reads KAGVTQTPRYLIKTRGQQVTLSCSPISGHRSVSWYQQTPGQGLQFLFEYFSETQRNKGNFPGRFSGRQFSNSRSEMNVSTLELGDSALYLCASSQRIVGTPSSYNEQFFGPGTRLTVL.

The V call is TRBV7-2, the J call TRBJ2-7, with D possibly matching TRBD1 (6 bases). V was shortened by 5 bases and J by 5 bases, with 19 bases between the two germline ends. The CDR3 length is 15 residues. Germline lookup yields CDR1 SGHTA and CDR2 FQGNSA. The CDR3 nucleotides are TGTGCCAGCAGCCGATCTTTACAGGGAACCCACGAGCAGTACTTC. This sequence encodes CASSRSLQGTHEQYF.

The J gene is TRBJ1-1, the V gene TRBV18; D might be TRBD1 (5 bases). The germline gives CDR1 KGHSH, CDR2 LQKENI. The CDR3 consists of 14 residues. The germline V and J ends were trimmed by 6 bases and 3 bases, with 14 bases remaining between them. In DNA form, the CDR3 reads TGTGCCAGCTCTCTAGACCTAGGGGACACTGAAGCTTTCTTT. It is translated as CASSLDLGDTEAFF.

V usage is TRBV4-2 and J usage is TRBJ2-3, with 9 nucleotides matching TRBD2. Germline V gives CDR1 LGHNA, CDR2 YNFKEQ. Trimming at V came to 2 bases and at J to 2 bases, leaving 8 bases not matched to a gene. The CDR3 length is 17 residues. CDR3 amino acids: CASSQITPSGITDTQYF. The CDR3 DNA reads TGTGCCAGCAGCCAAATTACCCCTAGCGGGATCACAGATACGCAGTATTTT.

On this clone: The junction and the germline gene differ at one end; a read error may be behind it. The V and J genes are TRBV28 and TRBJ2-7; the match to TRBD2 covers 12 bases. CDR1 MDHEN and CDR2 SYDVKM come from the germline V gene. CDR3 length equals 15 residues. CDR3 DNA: TGTGCCTGCAGGCCTAGCGGGGGGGTGTCCTACGAGCAGTACTTC. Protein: CACRPSGGVSYEQYF.

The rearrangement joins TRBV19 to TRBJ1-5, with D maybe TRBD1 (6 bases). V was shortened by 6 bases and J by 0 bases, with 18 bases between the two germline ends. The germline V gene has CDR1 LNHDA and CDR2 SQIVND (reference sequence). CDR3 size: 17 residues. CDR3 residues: CASSRPRDTYSNQPQHF. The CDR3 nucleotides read TGTGCCAGTAGCCGCCCCCGGGACACTTATAGCAATCAGCCCCAGCATTTT.

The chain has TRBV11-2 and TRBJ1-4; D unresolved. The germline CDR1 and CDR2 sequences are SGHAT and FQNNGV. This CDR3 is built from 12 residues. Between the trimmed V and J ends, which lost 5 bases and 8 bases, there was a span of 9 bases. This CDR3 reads CASSGGGEKLFF. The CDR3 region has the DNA TGTGCCAGCAGCGGCGGCGGCGAAAAACTGTTTTTT.

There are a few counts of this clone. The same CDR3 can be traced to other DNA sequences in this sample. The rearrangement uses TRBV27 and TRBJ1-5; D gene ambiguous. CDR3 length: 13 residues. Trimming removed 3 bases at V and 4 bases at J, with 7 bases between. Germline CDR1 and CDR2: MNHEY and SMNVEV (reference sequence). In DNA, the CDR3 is TGTGCCAGCAGTTTCCGGGGAAATCAGCCCCAGCATTTT. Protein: CASSFRGNQPQHF.

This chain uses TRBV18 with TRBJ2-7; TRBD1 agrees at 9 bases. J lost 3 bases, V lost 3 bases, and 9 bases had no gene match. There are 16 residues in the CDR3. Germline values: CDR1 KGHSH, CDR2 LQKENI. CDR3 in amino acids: CASSPRGGTGYYEQYF. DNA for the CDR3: TGTGCCAGCTCACCCCGGGGCGGGACAGGGTACTACGAGCAGTACTTC.

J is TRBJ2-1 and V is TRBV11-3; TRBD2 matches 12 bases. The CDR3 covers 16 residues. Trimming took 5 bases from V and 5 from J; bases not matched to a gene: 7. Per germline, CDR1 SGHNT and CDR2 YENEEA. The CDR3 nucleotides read TGTGCCAGCAGCCGAAGACTAGCGGGAGTCGACAATGAGCAGTTCTTC. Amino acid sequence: CASSRRLAGVDNEQFF. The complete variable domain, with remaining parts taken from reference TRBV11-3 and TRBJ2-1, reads EAGVVQSPRYKIIEKKQPVAFWCNPISGHNTLYWYLQNLGQGPELLIRYENEEAVDDSQLPKDRFSAERLKGVDSTLKIQPAELGDSAVYLCASSRRLAGVDNEQFFGPGTRLTVL.

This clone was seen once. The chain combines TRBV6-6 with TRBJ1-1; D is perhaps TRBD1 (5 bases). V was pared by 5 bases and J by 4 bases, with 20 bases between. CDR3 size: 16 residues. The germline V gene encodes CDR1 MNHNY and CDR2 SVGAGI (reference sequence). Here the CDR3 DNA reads TGTGCCAGCAGTCCCATCGGGGGGTCGGGGCTCACTGAAGCTTTCTTT. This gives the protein CASSPIGGSGLTEAFF.

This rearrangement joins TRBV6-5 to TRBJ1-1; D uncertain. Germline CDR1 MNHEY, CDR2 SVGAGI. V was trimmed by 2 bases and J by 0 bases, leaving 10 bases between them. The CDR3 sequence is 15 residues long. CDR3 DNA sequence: TGTGCCAGCAGTTACCTGGGCTTCATGAACACTGAAGCTTTCTTT. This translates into CASSYLGFMNTEAFF.

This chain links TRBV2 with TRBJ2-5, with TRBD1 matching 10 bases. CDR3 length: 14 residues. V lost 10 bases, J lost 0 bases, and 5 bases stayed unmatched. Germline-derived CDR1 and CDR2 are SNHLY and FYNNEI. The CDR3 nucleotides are TGTGCCATGTCGACAGGGGGCTACCAAGAGACCCAGTACTTC. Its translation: CAMSTGGYQETQYF.

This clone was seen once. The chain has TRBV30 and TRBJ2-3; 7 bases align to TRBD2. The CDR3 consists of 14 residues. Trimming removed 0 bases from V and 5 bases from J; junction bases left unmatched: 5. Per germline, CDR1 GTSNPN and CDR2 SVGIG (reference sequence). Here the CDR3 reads CAWSVGREVDTQYF. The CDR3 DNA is TGTGCCTGGAGTGTGGGCCGGGAGGTAGATACGCAGTATTTT.

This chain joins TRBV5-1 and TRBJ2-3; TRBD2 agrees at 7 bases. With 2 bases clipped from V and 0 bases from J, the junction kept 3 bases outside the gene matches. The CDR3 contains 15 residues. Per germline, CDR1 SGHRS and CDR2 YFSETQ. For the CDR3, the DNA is TGCGCCAGCAGCTTTAGCGGGCTTAGCACAGATACGCAGTATTTT. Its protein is CASSFSGLSTDTQYF.

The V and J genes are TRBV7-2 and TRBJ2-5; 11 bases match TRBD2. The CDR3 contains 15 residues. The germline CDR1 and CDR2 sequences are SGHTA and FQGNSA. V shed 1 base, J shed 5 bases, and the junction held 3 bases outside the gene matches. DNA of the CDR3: TGTGCCAGCAGCTTAGGTAGCGGGGGGGCGGAGACCCAGTACTTC. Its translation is CASSLGSGGAETQYF.

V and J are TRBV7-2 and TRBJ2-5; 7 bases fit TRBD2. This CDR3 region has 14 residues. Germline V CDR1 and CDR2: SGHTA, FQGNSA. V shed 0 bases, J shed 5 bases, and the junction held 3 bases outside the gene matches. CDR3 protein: CASSLAGLGETQYF. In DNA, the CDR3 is TGTGCCAGCAGCTTAGCCGGACTAGGCGAGACCCAGTACTTC.

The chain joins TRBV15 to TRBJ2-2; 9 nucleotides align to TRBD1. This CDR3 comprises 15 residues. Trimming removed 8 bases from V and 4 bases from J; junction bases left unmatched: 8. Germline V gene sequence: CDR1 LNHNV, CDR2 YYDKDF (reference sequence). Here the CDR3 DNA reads TGTGCCACCTGGAGAGGGACAGGGACCACCGGGGAGCTGTTTTTT. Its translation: CATWRGTGTTGELFF.

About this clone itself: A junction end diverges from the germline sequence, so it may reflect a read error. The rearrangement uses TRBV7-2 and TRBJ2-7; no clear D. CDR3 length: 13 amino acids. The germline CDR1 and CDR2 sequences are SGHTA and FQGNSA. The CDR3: CASSLRDSSEQYF. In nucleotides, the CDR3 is TGTGCCAGCAGCTTACGAGACTCCTCCGAGCAGTACTTC.

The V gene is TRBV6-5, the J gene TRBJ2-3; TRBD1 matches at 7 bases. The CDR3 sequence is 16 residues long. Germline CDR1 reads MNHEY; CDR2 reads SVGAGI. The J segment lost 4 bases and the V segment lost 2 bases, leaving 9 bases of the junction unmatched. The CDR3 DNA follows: TGTGCCAGCAGTTACGACGCCGACAGGGTGTCAGATACGCAGTATTTT. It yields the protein CASSYDADRVSDTQYF.

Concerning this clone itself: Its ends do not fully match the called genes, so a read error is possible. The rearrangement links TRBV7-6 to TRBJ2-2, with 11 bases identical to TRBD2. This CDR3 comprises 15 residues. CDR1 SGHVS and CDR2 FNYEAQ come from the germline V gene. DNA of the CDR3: TGTGCCAGCAGCCTAGCGGGAGGGAACACCGGGGAGCTGTTTTTT. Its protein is CASSLAGGNTGELFF.